The 2 T cell receptor beta chains listed next were all sequenced from one sample in a study of regulatory T cells in long-lasting Graves disease. According to the study, TCR beta libraries were built with iRepertoire HTBI primers and CDR3-region Arm-PCR. TCRdb re-called the multiplex PCR reads with MiXCR, one entry per CDR3 protein. This table holds around 450,000 distinct CDR3 sequences, around a fifth found once. This sample's time point: persistent/refractory GD, antithyroid drugs over 5 years with positive TRAb. PBMC-derived RNA was used for the TCR library. Sequenced material: peripheral blood mononuclear cells (PBMCs), taken when the disease was refractory, from a patient treated with antithyroid drugs. Receptor source: a female donor with Graves disease.

Note on this clonotype: At one boundary the junction diverges from the germline segment, which might be a read error. V and J are TRBV7-9 and TRBJ2-7, with 8 bases lining up with TRBD2. CDR1 and CDR2 (germline): SEHNR, FQNEAQ (reference sequence). The CDR3 covers 17 residues. The CDR3 loop is CASSGRARSSGSYERYF. The CDR3 DNA follows: TGTGCCAGCTCCGGGAGGGCCCGATCTTCGGGGTCCTACGAGCGGTACTTC. The complete variable domain, with remaining parts taken from reference TRBV7-9 and TRBJ2-7, reads DTGVSQNPRHKITKRGQNVTFRCDPISEHNRLYWYRQTLGQGPEFLTYFQNEAQLEKSRLLSDRFSAERPKGSFSTLEIQRTEQGDSAMYLCASSGRARSSGSYERYFGPGTRLTVT.

This rearrangement joins TRBV5-1 to TRBJ2-3, with TRBD2 matching 7 bases. V lost 0 bases, J lost 1 base, and 2 bases stayed unmatched. The CDR3 spans 15 residues. Germline V gives CDR1 SGHRS, CDR2 YFSETQ. CDR3 sequence: CASSLVSGRTDTQYF. In nucleotides, the CDR3 is TGCGCCAGCAGCTTGGTTAGCGGGCGCACAGATACGCAGTATTTT.